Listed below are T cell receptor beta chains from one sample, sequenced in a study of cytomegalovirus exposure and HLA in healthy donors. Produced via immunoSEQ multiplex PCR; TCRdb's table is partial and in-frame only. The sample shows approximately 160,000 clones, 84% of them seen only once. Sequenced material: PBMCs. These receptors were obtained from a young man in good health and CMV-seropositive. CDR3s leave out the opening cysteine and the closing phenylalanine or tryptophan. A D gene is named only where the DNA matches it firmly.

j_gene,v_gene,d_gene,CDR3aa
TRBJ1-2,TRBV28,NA,ASTANYGYT
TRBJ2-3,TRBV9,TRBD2,ASTERGAPVDTQY
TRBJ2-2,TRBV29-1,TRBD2,SVAATSGAGELF
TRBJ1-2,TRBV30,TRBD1,AWSLDQRQGGT
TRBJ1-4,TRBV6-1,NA,ASNAEYNEKLF
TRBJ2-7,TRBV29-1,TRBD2,SVLLAEVSYEQY
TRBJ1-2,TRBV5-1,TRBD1,ASSLAFRDSSNYGYT
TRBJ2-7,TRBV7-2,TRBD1,ASSYGTGGFYEQY
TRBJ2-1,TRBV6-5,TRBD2,ASSLGLAGGTGEQF
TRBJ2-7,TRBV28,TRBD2,ASSSGLAGLPYEQY
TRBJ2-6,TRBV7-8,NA,ASSLAGAGANVLT
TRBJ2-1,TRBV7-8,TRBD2,ASSSGRLAGSDEQF
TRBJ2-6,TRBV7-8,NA,ASSPRDSYSGANVLT
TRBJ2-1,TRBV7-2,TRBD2,ASSSTSGRSYNEQF
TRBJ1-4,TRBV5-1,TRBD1,ASSGQANEKLF
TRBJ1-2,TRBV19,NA,ASSIRGGPRGNYGYT
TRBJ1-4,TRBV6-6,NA,ASSSIDRLREKLF
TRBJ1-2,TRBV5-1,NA,ASSLTGTTRNGYT
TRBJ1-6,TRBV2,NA,ASSSRALSYNSPLH
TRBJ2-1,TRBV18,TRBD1,ASSEGTGRFNEQF
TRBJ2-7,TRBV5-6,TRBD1,ASSRQGIFPYEQY
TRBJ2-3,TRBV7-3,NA,ASSISGGLDTQY
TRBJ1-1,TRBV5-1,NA,ASSGYPRDTEAF
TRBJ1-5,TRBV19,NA,ASSISENSNQPQH
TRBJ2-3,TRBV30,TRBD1,AWSAGGTTDTQY
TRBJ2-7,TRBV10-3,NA,AISESYGPSYEQY
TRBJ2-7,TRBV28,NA,ASVGTTYEQY
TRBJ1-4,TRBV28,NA,ASRGRAANEKLF
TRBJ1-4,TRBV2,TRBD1,ASRGDRGTEKLF
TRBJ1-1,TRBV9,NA,ASSVEGGTEAF
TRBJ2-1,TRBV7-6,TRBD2,ASSSSLAGGLSSEQF
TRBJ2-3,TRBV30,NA,AWRGSADTQY